This T cell receptor beta chain derives from a study of T cells after yellow fever vaccination. Study-level background: Any fraction with a low cell number was prepared using SMART-Seq v4 Ultra Low Input. Points from the study as a whole: A small share of clonotypes appeared in both CD4 and CD8 compartments. Compared with primary, the secondary response was weaker and peaked at day 5, not 15.

This clonotype was found many times. Its antigen remains unknown. 5'RACE template switching produced TCR cDNA carrying a universal primer site and UMIs. TCRdb redid the calling of the 5' RACE reads with MiXCR, one entry per CDR3 protein. The table includes about 220,000 distinct CDR3 sequences, approximately 3.3% detected once. V lost 4 bases and J lost 10; bases outside the gene matches: 9. The CDR3 runs to 15 residues. The V gene's germline CDR1 is SGHRS and CDR2 YFSETQ. Specimen: CD4+ T cells sorted from PBMCs, collected 10 days after the yellow fever booster vaccination. This chain connects TRBV5-1 to TRBJ1-6; 9 bases match TRBD1. This receptor was taken from a man aged 18 to 30 who received the YFV17D yellow fever vaccine. This CDR3 reads CASSRNTGGESPLHF. CDR3 DNA sequence: TGCGCCAGCAGCAGAAATACAGGGGGCGAATCACCCCTCCACTTT.